The TCR beta chain described here comes from a study of cytotoxic CD8 clonotypes in ibrutinib-treated CLL. Study observations and caveats: Exceeding age-matched healthy donors, baseline clonality also tracked the counts of circulating CD8+ T cells.

Germline assignment: CDR1 KGHSH and CDR2 LQKENI. V lost 2 bases, J lost 2 bases, and 12 bases lay in between. This CDR3 is built from 15 residues. Assay used: immunoSEQ multiplex PCR; TCRdb lists only in-frame clones, some missing. Among some 130,000 clones listed, 80% to 90% were seen once. As to this clone: What it binds is unknown.

The sequences come from PBMCs, collected after 24 months of ibrutinib treatment. V usage is TRBV18 and J usage is TRBJ2-5; D unresolved. This clonotype was obtained from a human donor with chronic lymphocytic leukemia. CDR3 DNA: TGTGCCAGCTCACCAGTGAGAACGGAACAAGAGACCCAGTACTTC. It translates to CASSPVRTEQETQYF.